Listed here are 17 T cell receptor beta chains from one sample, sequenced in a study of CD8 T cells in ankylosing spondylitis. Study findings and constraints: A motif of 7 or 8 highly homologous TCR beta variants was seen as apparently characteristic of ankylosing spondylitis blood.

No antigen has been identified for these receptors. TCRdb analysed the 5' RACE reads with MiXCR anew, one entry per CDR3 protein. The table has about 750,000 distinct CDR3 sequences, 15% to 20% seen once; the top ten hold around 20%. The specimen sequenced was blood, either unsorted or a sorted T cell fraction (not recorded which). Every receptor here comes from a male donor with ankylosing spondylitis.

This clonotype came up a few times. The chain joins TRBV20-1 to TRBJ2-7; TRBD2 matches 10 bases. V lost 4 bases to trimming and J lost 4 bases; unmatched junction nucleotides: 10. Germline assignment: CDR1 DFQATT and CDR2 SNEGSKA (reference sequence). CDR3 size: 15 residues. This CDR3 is CSAKGGLAGGYEQYF. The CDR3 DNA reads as TGCAGTGCTAAAGGGGGGTTAGCGGGAGGTTACGAGCAGTACTTC.

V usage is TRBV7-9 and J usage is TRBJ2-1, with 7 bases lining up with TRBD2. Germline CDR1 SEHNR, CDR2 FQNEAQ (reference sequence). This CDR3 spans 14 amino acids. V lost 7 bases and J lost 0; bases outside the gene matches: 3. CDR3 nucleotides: TGTGCCAGCACCAGGGACTACTCCTACAATGAGCAGTTCTTC. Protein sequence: CASTRDYSYNEQFF.

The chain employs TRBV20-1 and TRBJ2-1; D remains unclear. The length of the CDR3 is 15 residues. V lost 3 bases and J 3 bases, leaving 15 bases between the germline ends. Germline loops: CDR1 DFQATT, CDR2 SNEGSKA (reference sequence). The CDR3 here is CSARSFAMGYNEQFF. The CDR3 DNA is TGCAGTGCTAGGTCGTTTGCCATGGGCTACAATGAGCAGTTCTTC.

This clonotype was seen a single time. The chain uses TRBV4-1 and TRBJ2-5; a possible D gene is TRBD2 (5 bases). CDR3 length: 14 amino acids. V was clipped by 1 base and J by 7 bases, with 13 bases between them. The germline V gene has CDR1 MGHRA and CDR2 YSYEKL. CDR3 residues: CASSQGEGTRTQYF. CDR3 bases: TGCGCCAGCAGCCAAGGAGAGGGTACAAGGACCCAGTACTTC.

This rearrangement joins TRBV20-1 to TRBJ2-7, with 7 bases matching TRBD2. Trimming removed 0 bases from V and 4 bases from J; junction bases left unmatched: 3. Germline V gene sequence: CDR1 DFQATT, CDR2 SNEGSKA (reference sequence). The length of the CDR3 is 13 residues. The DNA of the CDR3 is TGCAGTGCTAGAGACGCGGGAGTGTACGAGCAGTACTTC. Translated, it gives CSARDAGVYEQYF.

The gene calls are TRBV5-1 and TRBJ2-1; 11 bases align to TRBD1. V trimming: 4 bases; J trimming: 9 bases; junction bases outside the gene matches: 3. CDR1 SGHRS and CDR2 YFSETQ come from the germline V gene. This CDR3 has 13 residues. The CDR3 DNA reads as TGCGCCAGCAGCAAGGGACAGGGGGGTGAGCAGTTCTTC. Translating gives CASSKGQGGEQFF.

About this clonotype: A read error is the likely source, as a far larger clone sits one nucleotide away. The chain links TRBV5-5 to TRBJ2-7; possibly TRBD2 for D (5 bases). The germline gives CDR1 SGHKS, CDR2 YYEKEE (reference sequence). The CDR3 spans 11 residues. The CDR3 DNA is TGTGCCAGCAGCTCCGACTACAAGCAGTACTTC. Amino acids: CASSSDYKQYF.

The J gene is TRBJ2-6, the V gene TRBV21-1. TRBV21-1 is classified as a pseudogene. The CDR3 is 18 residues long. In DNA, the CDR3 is TGTGCCAGCAGCCAACCTTGGCACAGGGACTCTGGGGCCAACGTCCTGACTTTC. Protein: CASSQPWHRDSGANVLTF.

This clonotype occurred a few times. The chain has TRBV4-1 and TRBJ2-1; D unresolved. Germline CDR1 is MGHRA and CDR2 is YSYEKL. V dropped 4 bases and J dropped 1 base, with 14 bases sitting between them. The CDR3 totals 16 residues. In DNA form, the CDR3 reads TGCGCCAGCAGCCGGGCTGGAGTTAGTTCCTACAATGAGCAGTTCTTC. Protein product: CASSRAGVSSYNEQFF.

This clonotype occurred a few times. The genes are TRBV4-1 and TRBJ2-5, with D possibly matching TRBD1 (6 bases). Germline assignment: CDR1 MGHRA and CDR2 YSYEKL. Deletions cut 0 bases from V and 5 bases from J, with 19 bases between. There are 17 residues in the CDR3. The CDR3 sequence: CASSQDLGTPPRETQYF. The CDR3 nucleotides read TGCGCCAGCAGCCAAGATCTTGGGACACCTCCCCGGGAGACCCAGTACTTC.

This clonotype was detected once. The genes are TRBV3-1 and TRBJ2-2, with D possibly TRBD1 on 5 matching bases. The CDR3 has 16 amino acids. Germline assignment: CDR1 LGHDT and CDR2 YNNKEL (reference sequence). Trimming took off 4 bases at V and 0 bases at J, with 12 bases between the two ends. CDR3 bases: TGTGCCAGCAGCCGGGGAAGGGGCTCGAACACCGGGGAGCTGTTTTTT. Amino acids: CASSRGRGSNTGELFF.

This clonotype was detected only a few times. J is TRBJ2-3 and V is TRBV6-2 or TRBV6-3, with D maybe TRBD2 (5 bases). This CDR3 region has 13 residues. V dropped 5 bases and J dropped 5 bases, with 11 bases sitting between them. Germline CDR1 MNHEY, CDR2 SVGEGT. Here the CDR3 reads CASSPREQDTQYF. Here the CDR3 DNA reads TGTGCCAGCAGTCCCCGGGAACAAGATACGCAGTATTTT.

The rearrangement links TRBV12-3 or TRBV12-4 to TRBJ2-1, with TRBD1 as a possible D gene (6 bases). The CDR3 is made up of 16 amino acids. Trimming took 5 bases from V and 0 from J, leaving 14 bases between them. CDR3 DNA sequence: TGTGCCAGCAGTCTCTACAGGGCTAGCTCCTACAATGAGCAGTTCTTC. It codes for CASSLYRASSYNEQFF.

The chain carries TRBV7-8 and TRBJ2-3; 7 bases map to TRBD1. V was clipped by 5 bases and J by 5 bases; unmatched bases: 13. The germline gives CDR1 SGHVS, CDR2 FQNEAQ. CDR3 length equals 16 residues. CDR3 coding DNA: TGTGCCAGCAGCCCCCACGGCCAGGGGGTAAAAGATACGCAGTATTTT. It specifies CASSPHGQGVKDTQYF.

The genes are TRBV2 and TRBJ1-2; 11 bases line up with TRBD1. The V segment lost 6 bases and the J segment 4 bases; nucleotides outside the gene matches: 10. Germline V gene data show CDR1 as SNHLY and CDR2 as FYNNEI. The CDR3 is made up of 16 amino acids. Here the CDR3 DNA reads TGTGCCAGCAGAGCAGGACAGGGGGCCTTCTCCTATGGCTACACCTTC. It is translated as CASRAGQGAFSYGYTF.

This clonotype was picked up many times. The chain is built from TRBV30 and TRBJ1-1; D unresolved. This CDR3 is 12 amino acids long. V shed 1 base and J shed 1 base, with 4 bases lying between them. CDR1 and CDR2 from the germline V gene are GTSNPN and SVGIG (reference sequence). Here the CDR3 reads CAWSGQNTEAFF. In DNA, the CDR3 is TGTGCCTGGAGTGGACAGAACACTGAAGCTTTCTTT.

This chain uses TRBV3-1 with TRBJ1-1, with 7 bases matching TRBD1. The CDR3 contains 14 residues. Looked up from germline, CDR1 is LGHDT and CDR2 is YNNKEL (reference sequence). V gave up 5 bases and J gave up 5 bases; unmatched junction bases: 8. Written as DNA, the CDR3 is TGTGCCAGCAGCGCAAAATCAGGGGGGACTGAAGCTTTCTTT. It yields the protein CASSAKSGGTEAFF.